This is a list of T cell receptor beta chains from one sample in a study of shared clonotypes between healthy human individuals. The table came from immunoSEQ multiplex PCR; TCRdb's copy has only in-frame clones and leaves some out. The table records over a million clones, 98% of them present only once. Sequencing was done on a sample of naive CD4+ T cells sorted from blood. These receptors were taken from a young man in good health. Each CDR3 is given with its conserved first and last residue. Fields, in order: V gene, J gene, CDR3 protein.

>TRBV2|TRBJ2-2
CASRGTANTGELFF
>TRBV21-1|TRBJ1-5
CASSKVGGQPQHF
>TRBV6-5|TRBJ1-4
CASSYRRPEEKLFF
>TRBV18|TRBJ2-1
CASSPISRQAYNEQFF
>TRBV5-4|TRBJ1-4
CAPGRSPSDEKLFF
>TRBV28|TRBJ2-7
CASSLSGTGSFEQYF
>TRBV11-3|TRBJ2-7
CASSPGGVEGYSYEQYF
>TRBV6-5|TRBJ2-3
CASAGTGSTDTQYF
>TRBV5-1|TRBJ2-7
CASSPGTADPYEQYF
>TRBV2|TRBJ2-1
CASSEGGGYNEQFF
>TRBV15|TRBJ2-7
CATSRDRLAGSYEQYF
>TRBV18|TRBJ2-7
CASSPGAPYEQYF
>TRBV7-2|TRBJ2-7
CASSLGRAGYFVGEQYF
>TRBV25-1|TRBJ1-4
CASSWRGQGAEKLFF
>TRBV27|TRBJ2-3
CASSLLGLGLEISSSTDTQYF
>TRBV28|TRBJ2-1
CASSFLRYNEQFF
>TRBV11-3|TRBJ2-5
CASSFGPRGTQYF
>TRBV29-1|TRBJ2-7
CSVFFAETYEQYF
>TRBV5-6|TRBJ2-3
CASSLGYSWADTQYF
>TRBV10-3|TRBJ2-3
CAISPGLAGGRAYTDTQYF
>TRBV29-1|TRBJ2-3
CSVDGVPSGATDTQYF
>TRBV28|TRBJ1-2
CASSLGLNYGYTF
>TRBV2|TRBJ1-1
CATRTPEGEAFF
>TRBV10-1|TRBJ2-1
CASSDRLAGGNEQFF
>TRBV7-2|TRBJ2-7
CASSFDKESEQYF
>TRBV18|TRBJ1-4
CASSPQGRGPNEKLFF
>TRBV10-1|TRBJ2-7
CASSPGQGIYEQYF
>TRBV29-1|TRBJ2-1
CSVVEMDLPTYNEQFF
>TRBV7-7|TRBJ2-2
CASSNTENTGELFF